A single sample is the source of the 14 T cell receptor beta chains below, sequenced in a study of T-cell memory formation after mild COVID-19. TCRdb passed the 5' RACE reads through MiXCR, listing each CDR3 protein once. The repertoire holds 150,000 or so distinct CDR3 sequences, with 30% to 35% as singletons. The material sequenced was PBMCs or a T cell subset sorted from them (not recorded which). These receptors originate from an adult woman who had mild COVID-19 (a few samples of this study predate the infection). Cell type and time point are not known.

This sequence joins TRBV3-1 and TRBJ1-2; the D is unclear. Germline V gene sequence: CDR1 LGHDT, CDR2 YNNKEL (reference sequence). Between the trimmed V and J ends, which lost 1 base and 8 bases, there was a span of 20 bases. This CDR3 is 16 amino acids long. CDR3 DNA: TGTGCCAGCAGCCAAGGAGGTGGAGACCGATCGGGGGGCTACACCTTC. Translated, it gives CASSQGGGDRSGGYTF.

In its sample, this clonotype was seen once. A junction boundary mismatches the germline segment, possibly from a read error. The chain links TRBV9 to TRBJ2-5; tentatively, D is TRBD1 (6 bases). Germline assignment: CDR1 SGDLS and CDR2 YYNGEE. This CDR3 comprises 18 residues. The CDR3 bases are TGCGCCAGCAGCGTTGGGCCCCAGGGGCATCGGGTGCAAGAGACCCAGTACTTC. This gives the protein CASSVGPQGHRVQETQYF.

The gene calls are TRBV3-1 and TRBJ1-4; D uncertain. The CDR3 runs 12 residues. With 1 base removed from V and 5 bases from J, the gap between germline ends came to 2 bases. Germline CDR1 reads LGHDT; CDR2 reads YNNKEL (reference sequence). The CDR3 sequence: CASSQGNEKLFF. DNA of the CDR3: TGTGCCAGCAGCCAAGGGAATGAAAAACTGTTTTTT.

CDR3 loop: CASRGAAMNTEAFF. The CDR3 DNA sequence: TGTGCCAGCAGGGGAGCCGCGATGAACACTGAAGCTTTCTTT. V usage is TRBV12-3 or TRBV12-4 and J usage is TRBJ1-1; D unresolved. The CDR3 extends over 14 amino acids. V lost 6 bases, J lost 0 bases, and 11 bases lay in between.

The table lists this clonotype with many counts. The chain carries TRBV20-1 and TRBJ2-1, with D maybe TRBD1 (5 bases). From germline, CDR1 is DFQATT and CDR2 SNEGSKA (reference sequence). The CDR3 extends over 14 amino acids. The V and J ends lost 0 bases and 6 bases respectively, with 12 bases between them. The CDR3 nucleotides are TGCAGTGCTAGAGATGGAAGGGGATCCAATGAGCAGTTCTTC. Translation: CSARDGRGSNEQFF.

This chain links TRBV13 with TRBJ2-7; D possibly uses TRBD1 or TRBD2 (5 bases each). Germline V CDR1 and CDR2: PRHDT, FYEKMQ (reference sequence). V lost 3 bases and J 1 base, leaving 10 bases between the germline ends. The CDR3 consists of 14 residues. The CDR3 loop reads CASSFRDGSYEQYF. The CDR3 bases are TGTGCCAGCAGCTTCCGGGACGGGTCCTACGAGCAGTACTTC.

The V call is TRBV7-9, the J call TRBJ1-1; the D is unclear. Trimming shortened V by 1 base and J by 4 bases, and 7 bases separated the two germline ends. CDR1 is SEHNR and CDR2 is FQNEAQ in the germline V gene (reference sequence). The CDR3 runs to 13 residues. CDR3 coding DNA: TGTGCCAGCAGCTTAGAGCGGACCACTGAAGCTTTCTTT. Translation: CASSLERTTEAFF.

The V and J genes are TRBV7-9 and TRBJ2-7; no reliable D call. Germline-derived CDR1 and CDR2 are SEHNR and FQNEAQ (reference sequence). The V gene lost 1 base and the J gene lost 3 bases, with 7 bases spanning the gap. The CDR3 contains 13 residues. The CDR3 region is CASSLDGFYEQYF. The CDR3 nucleotides read TGTGCCAGCAGCTTAGACGGCTTCTACGAGCAGTACTTC. The whole variable domain, remainder taken from reference TRBV7-9 and TRBJ2-7, is DTGVSQNPRHKITKRGQNVTFRCDPISEHNRLYWYRQTLGQGPEFLTYFQNEAQLEKSRLLSDRFSAERPKGSFSTLEIQRTEQGDSAMYLCASSLDGFYEQYFGPGTRLTVT.

This clonotype was found many times. This chain uses TRBV6-5 with TRBJ2-3; D uncertain. Trimming cost V 6 bases and J 0 bases, with 10 bases left between them. Germline V CDR1 and CDR2: MNHEY, SVGAGI. This CDR3 is built from 14 residues. The CDR3 sequence is CASSVRRSTDTQYF. The CDR3 DNA follows: TGTGCCAGCAGCGTCCGGCGAAGCACAGATACGCAGTATTTT.

This clonotype has a count of ten or more. The chain uses TRBV4-2 and TRBJ2-1, with TRBD2 matching over 10 bases. The V segment lost 0 bases and the J segment 4 bases; nucleotides outside the gene matches: 6. There are 17 residues in the CDR3. Germline CDR1 LGHNA, CDR2 YNFKEQ. This chain's CDR3 is CASSQDASGRPYNEQFF. In nucleotides, the CDR3 is TGTGCCAGCAGCCAAGACGCTAGCGGGAGACCATACAATGAGCAGTTCTTC.

In this sample, this clonotype turned up a few times. This chain links TRBV20-1 with TRBJ2-3; either TRBD1 or TRBD2 may fit D (6 bases each). This CDR3 has 16 amino acids. CDR1 DFQATT and CDR2 SNEGSKA come from the germline V gene (reference sequence). The V end was cut by 5 bases, the J end by 5 bases, with 23 bases between. CDR3 sequence reads: CSAFDRASGGGDTQYF. For the CDR3, the DNA is TGCAGTGCTTTCGACCGGGCCTCCGGAGGGGGAGATACGCAGTATTTT.

V is TRBV20-1 and J is TRBJ1-6; D not resolved. Trimming stripped 3 bases from V and 6 bases from J, with 12 bases between. CDR3 length: 14 residues. The germline CDR1 and CDR2 sequences are DFQATT and SNEGSKA (reference sequence). The CDR3 region has the DNA TGCAGTGCTAGTACCGGGATTAGTAATTCACCCCTCCACTTT. Its protein product is CSASTGISNSPLHF.

V usage is TRBV7-3 and J usage is TRBJ1-1; D unclear. V lost 5 bases and J 4 bases, leaving 11 bases between the germline ends. CDR1 is SGHTA, CDR2 FQGTGA, per germline. The CDR3 consists of 13 residues. CDR3 in amino acids: CASSPTASTEAFF. The CDR3 nucleotides read TGTGCCAGCAGCCCTACAGCGAGCACTGAAGCTTTCTTT.

The chain joins TRBV12-3 or TRBV12-4 to TRBJ1-1; D gene uncertain. V dropped 2 bases and J dropped 6 bases, with 10 bases sitting between them. This CDR3 is 13 amino acids long. The CDR3 coding sequence is TGTGCCAGCAGTTTAATGCTCGGGTCTGAAGCTTTCTTT. This codes for CASSLMLGSEAFF.